Following are 10 T cell receptor beta chains from one sample sequenced in a study of graft-versus-host responses after intestinal transplantation. These receptors' antigens are unknown. Generated by immunoSEQ multiplex PCR, the TCRdb table keeps only in-frame clones and is missing some. The sample yields tens of thousands of clones, 90% to 95% seen once. The material sequenced was unstimulated CD4+ T cells sorted from spleen or lymph node cells, taken before transplant. These receptor sequences come from a human donor who was the organ donor for an intestinal transplant.

The genes are TRBV6-9 and TRBJ2-3; D ambiguous. Trimming pared 8 bases from V and 3 bases from J, leaving 18 bases between. Germline CDR1 MNHGY, CDR2 SVAAGI. This CDR3 comprises 15 residues. Here the CDR3 reads CASVTPGRTTDTQYF. The CDR3, as DNA: TGTGCCAGCGTCACGCCCGGCCGGACGACAGATACGCAGTATTTT.

V gene TRBV25-1 combines with J gene TRBJ2-7; TRBD1 matches 8 bases. CDR3 length: 15 amino acids. V shed 3 bases and J 1 base; nucleotides not matched to a gene: 5. From germline, CDR1 is MGHDK and CDR2 SYGVNS. The CDR3 reads CASSDPGQASYEQYF. The CDR3 region has the DNA TGTGCCAGCAGTGACCCGGGACAGGCATCCTACGAGCAGTACTTC.

CDR3 nucleotide sequence: TGTGCCAGCAGCCGAGATACAGGGTCTCCCGGGGAGCTGTTTTTT. The encoded protein is CASSRDTGSPGELFF. This chain links TRBV14 with TRBJ2-2, with D possibly TRBD1 on 6 matching bases. The V end was cut by 4 bases, the J end by 6 bases, with 15 bases between. The germline gives CDR1 SGHDN, CDR2 FVKESK. The CDR3 runs to 15 residues.

The chain couples TRBV5-1 to TRBJ2-1; D gene uncertain. The CDR3 covers 15 residues. Trimming took 0 bases from V and 8 from J, leaving 15 bases between them. From germline, CDR1 is SGHRS and CDR2 YFSETQ. The CDR3 nucleotides read TGCGCCAGCAGCTTGGAAGGCGGCCTTTGGGATGAGCAGTTCTTC. This gives the protein CASSLEGGLWDEQFF.

The genes are TRBV27 and TRBJ2-6; 7 bases match TRBD1. Germline loops: CDR1 MNHEY, CDR2 SMNVEV (reference sequence). With 5 bases clipped from V and 0 bases from J, the junction kept 4 bases outside the gene matches. The CDR3 consists of 16 residues. The CDR3 is CASSATGPSGANVLTF. The CDR3 coding sequence is TGTGCCAGCAGTGCGACAGGGCCCTCTGGGGCCAACGTCCTGACTTTC. The variable domain in full, completed from reference TRBV27 and TRBJ2-6, reads EAQVTQNPRYLITVTGKKLTVTCSQNMNHEYMSWYRQDPGLGLRQIYYSMNVEVTDKGDVPEGYKVSRKEKRNFPLILESPSPNQTSLYFCASSATGPSGANVLTFGAGSRLTVL.

This rearrangement joins TRBV6-4 to TRBJ1-6; no clear D. V was trimmed by 4 bases and J by 4 bases, leaving 5 bases between them. The length of the CDR3 is 13 residues. Germline V gene sequence: CDR1 MRHNA, CDR2 SNTAGT. The CDR3 sequence: CASSAGYNSPLHF. The CDR3 DNA reads as TGTGCCAGCAGTGCAGGTTATAATTCACCCCTCCACTTT.

The V and J genes are TRBV18 and TRBJ1-4; D is perhaps TRBD1 (6 bases). This CDR3 comprises 14 residues. Trimming shortened V by 6 bases and J by 8 bases, and 16 bases separated the two germline ends. Per the germline V gene, CDR1 is KGHSH and CDR2 is LQKENI. The CDR3 bases are TGTGCCAGCTCCCCCGGTAAAGGGGGAGAAAAACTGTTTTTT. It yields the protein CASSPGKGGEKLFF.

The V and J genes are TRBV14 and TRBJ2-7; D not certain. The V gene lost 4 bases and the J gene lost 2 bases, with 12 bases spanning the gap. Germline V gives CDR1 SGHDN, CDR2 FVKESK. This CDR3 is built from 14 residues. The DNA of the CDR3 is TGTGCCAGCAGCCCTACCTTTAAGCCCTACGAGCAGTACTTC. Encoded protein: CASSPTFKPYEQYF.

The chain combines TRBV7-8 with TRBJ1-2; tentative D call: TRBD1 (6 bases). Germline V gene data show CDR1 as SGHVS and CDR2 as FQNEAQ. V was pared by 3 bases and J by 4 bases, with 18 bases between. The CDR3 covers 16 residues. CDR3 DNA sequence: TGTGCCAGCAGCTTTACTCTACAGGGTTCGGCCTATGGCTACACCTTC. This codes for CASSFTLQGSAYGYTF.

This chain connects TRBV9 to TRBJ2-5, with D tentatively TRBD1 (6 bases). Germline lookup yields CDR1 SGDLS and CDR2 YYNGEE. V lost 0 bases and J 3 bases, leaving 6 bases between the germline ends. The CDR3 totals 13 residues. CDR3 sequence reads: CASSVDREETQYF. For the CDR3, the DNA is TGTGCCAGCAGCGTAGACAGGGAAGAGACCCAGTACTTC. The variable domain in full, with the rest retrieved from reference TRBV9 and TRBJ2-5, is DSGVTQTPKHLITATGQRVTLRCSPRSGDLSVYWYQQSLDQGLQFLIQYYNGEERAKGNILERFSAQQFPDLHSELNLSSLELGDSALYFCASSVDREETQYFGPGTRLLVL.